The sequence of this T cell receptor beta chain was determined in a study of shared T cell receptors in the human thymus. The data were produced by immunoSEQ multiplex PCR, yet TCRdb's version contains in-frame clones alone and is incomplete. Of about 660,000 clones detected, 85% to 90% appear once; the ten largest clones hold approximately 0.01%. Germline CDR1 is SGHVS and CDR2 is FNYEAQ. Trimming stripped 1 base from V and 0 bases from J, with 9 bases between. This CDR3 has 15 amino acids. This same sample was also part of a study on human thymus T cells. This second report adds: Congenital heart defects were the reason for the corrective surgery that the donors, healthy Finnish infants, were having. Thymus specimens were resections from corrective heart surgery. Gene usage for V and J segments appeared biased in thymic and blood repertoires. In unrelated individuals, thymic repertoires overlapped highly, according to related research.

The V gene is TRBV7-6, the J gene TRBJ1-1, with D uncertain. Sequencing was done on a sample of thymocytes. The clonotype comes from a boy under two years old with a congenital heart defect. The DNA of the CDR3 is TGTGCCAGCAGCTTAGTCGCAGAAATGAACACTGAAGCTTTCTTT. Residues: CASSLVAEMNTEAFF.